This TCR beta chain originates from a study of T-cell reconstitution after alpha-beta-depleted transplantation in children. The study, taken as a whole, reports: Newly produced T cells mostly provided counts and TCRbeta diversity after one year, as hyperexpanded clones declined. Alpha-beta T cells present about two months after transplant were reported to originate from several hundred expanded graft clones. It was surviving recipient T cells and thymic progenitors that gave some patients high TCRbeta diversity at day 60.

Unique molecular identifiers were used in preparing the TCRbeta library. Each CDR3 protein gets one entry after TCRdb re-called the PCR reads with MiXCR. The repertoire holds 80,000 to 100,000 distinct CDR3 sequences, with about 25% as singletons. Regarding this clonotype: Its specificity is unknown. A junction boundary mismatches the germline segment, possibly from a read error.

The germline V gene encodes CDR1 LGHDT and CDR2 YNNKEL (reference sequence). The CDR3 contains 12 residues. This clonotype originated in a boy between 2 and 10 years old with acute lymphoblastic leukemia, due to receive a stem cell transplant. The source material was PBMCs, sampled before TCRalphabeta/CD19-depleted stem cell transplant. The chain joins TRBV3-1 to TRBJ1-1, with D maybe TRBD1 (6 bases). In DNA form, the CDR3 reads TGTGCCAGCAGCCAAGCTGGGGGGCGGGTGGTCTTT. Its translation: CASSQAGGRVVF.